This TCR beta chain was documented in a study of T cell responses to AZD1222 COVID-19 vaccine. Sequencing was performed with immunoSEQ multiplex PCR; in TCRdb, only in-frame clones are kept and a portion is missing. The sample shows over 150,000 clones, 87% of them seen only once. The CDR3 has 15 residues. Trimming stripped 5 bases from V and 1 base from J, with 14 bases between. Germline CDR1 is LNHDA and CDR2 is SQIVND (reference sequence). The receptor was derived from an adult who received the AZD1222 COVID-19 vaccine. The chain joins TRBV19 to TRBJ1-1, with a weak D call TRBD1 (6 bases). This specimen was peripheral blood, taken 28 days after the second AZD1222 dose. CDR3 protein: CASSPPGASNTEAFF. The CDR3 DNA reads TGTGCCAGTAGTCCACCAGGGGCTTCGAACACTGAAGCTTTCTTT.